The 24 T cell receptor beta chains reported below all come from one sample, sequenced in a study of blood T cell repertoires in COVID-19. The method was immunoSEQ multiplex PCR; TCRdb's version includes in-frame clones alone and lacks a portion of them. The data contain about 140,000 clones, roughly 76% of them singletons. The sequenced sample consisted of peripheral blood. The receptors stem from a woman aged 45-59 years with active or convalescent COVID-19.

The rearrangement uses TRBV4-3 and TRBJ1-1; D not resolved. This CDR3 spans 16 amino acids. The germline CDR1 and CDR2 sequences are LGHNA and YSLEER. V dropped 3 bases and J dropped 1 base, with 15 bases sitting between them. The CDR3 is CASSHGGFPGNTEAFF. In nucleotides, the CDR3 is TGCGCCAGCAGCCATGGCGGGTTCCCCGGGAACACTGAAGCTTTCTTT.

This chain connects TRBV28 to TRBJ2-1; 16 nucleotides align to TRBD2. With 1 base clipped from V and 2 bases from J, the junction kept 5 bases outside the gene matches. CDR3 length equals 19 residues. The germline CDR1 and CDR2 sequences are MDHEN and SYDVKM. CDR3: CASSLSGTSGRGPYNEQFF. CDR3 bases: TGTGCCAGCAGTTTATCCGGGACTAGCGGGAGGGGCCCCTACAATGAGCAGTTCTTC.

The chain uses TRBV7-3 and TRBJ2-1, with 7 bases matching TRBD2. The CDR3 sequence is 16 residues long. V shed 1 base, J shed 5 bases, and the junction held 8 bases outside the gene matches. Germline CDR1 reads SGHTA; CDR2 reads FQGTGA. CDR3 in amino acids: CASSLRAGAGDNEQFF. The CDR3 DNA is TGTGCCAGCAGCTTAAGGGCGGGAGCTGGCGACAATGAGCAGTTCTTC. Supplemented by reference TRBV7-3 and TRBJ2-1, the full variable domain reads GAGVSQTPSNKVTEKGKYVELRCDPISGHTALYWYRQSLGQGPEFLIYFQGTGAADDSGLPNDRFFAVRPEGSVSTLKIQRTERGDSAVYLCASSLRAGAGDNEQFFGPGTRLTVL.

The rearrangement uses TRBV3-1 (or the pseudogene TRBV3-2) and TRBJ2-4; 7 bases match TRBD2. The CDR3 sequence is 15 residues long. Germline V CDR1 and CDR2: LGHDT, YNNKEL (reference sequence). The V segment lost 7 bases and the J segment 0 bases; nucleotides outside the gene matches: 6. The CDR3 coding sequence is TGTGCCAGCACCCTTAGCGGGCTAGCCAAAAACATTCAGTACTTC. This codes for CASTLSGLAKNIQYF.

The rearrangement links TRBV27 to TRBJ2-5; D possibly corresponds to TRBD2 (6 bases). CDR1 and CDR2 (germline): MNHEY, SMNVEV (reference sequence). The CDR3 totals 16 residues. The V end was cut by 1 base, the J end by 2 bases, with 14 bases between. The CDR3 bases are TGTGCCAGCAGTTTATGGCGGGGCGGGGCTCAAGAGACCCAGTACTTC. It yields the protein CASSLWRGGAQETQYF.

This rearrangement joins TRBV30 to TRBJ1-2; 9 bases are a match to TRBD1. The CDR3 is 13 residues long. Unmatched junction bases numbered 7, after V lost 4 bases and J lost 7 bases. Germline V gives CDR1 GTSNPN, CDR2 SVGIG (reference sequence). DNA for the CDR3: TGTGCCTGGACCCCGGGACAGGGTCCTGGCTACACCTTC. Protein: CAWTPGQGPGYTF.

The chain has TRBV11-2 and TRBJ2-1; 10 nucleotides align to TRBD2. V lost 8 bases to trimming and J lost 5 bases; unmatched junction nucleotides: 9. Germline V lookup: CDR1 SGHAT, CDR2 FQNNGV. The length of the CDR3 is 15 residues. CDR3 DNA: TGTGCCAGCGGTCCCCCGGGACTAGCGAACAATGAGCAGTTCTTC. This gives the protein CASGPPGLANNEQFF.

The chain has TRBV5-4 and TRBJ1-3; 7 nucleotides match TRBD1. V gave up 2 bases and J gave up 0 bases; unmatched junction bases: 2. The CDR3 length is 15 residues. Per germline, CDR1 SGHNT and CDR2 YYREEE (reference sequence). Here the CDR3 DNA reads TGTGCCAGCAGCTTAGGGGGCGCCTCTGGAAACACCATATATTTT. Translation: CASSLGGASGNTIYF.

This clone was observed a few times. The chain joins TRBV6-6 to TRBJ2-1; 14 positions match TRBD2. The V and J ends lost 5 bases and 9 bases, in that order; junction bases with no gene match: 6. CDR1 is MNHNY, CDR2 SVGAGI, per germline (reference sequence). The CDR3 spans 15 residues. The CDR3 nucleotides are TGTGCCAGCAGTCAAGGACTAGCGGGAGGTAGTGAGCAGTTCTTC. Its translation is CASSQGLAGGSEQFF.

The chain uses TRBV10-3 and TRBJ2-5, with 10 bases fitting TRBD2. CDR1 and CDR2 from the germline V gene are ENHRY and SYGVKD. The V segment lost 0 bases and the J segment 4 bases; nucleotides outside the gene matches: 11. This CDR3 region has 18 residues. This CDR3 reads CAISESSASGRGGETQYF. CDR3 in DNA: TGTGCCATCAGTGAGTCGTCGGCTAGCGGGAGAGGAGGAGAGACCCAGTACTTC.

The genes are TRBV10-3 and TRBJ2-1; 8 nucleotides match TRBD2. V lost 6 bases to trimming and J lost 5 bases; unmatched junction nucleotides: 3. Germline lookup yields CDR1 ENHRY and CDR2 SYGVKD. This CDR3 is 13 amino acids long. The CDR3 coding sequence is TGTGCCATCAGGCAGCGGGAGAACAATGAGCAGTTCTTC. Protein: CAIRQRENNEQFF.

The genes are TRBV6-1 and TRBJ2-3; 8 nucleotides line up with TRBD1. The germline CDR1 and CDR2 sequences are MNHNS and SASEGT. The CDR3 has 18 amino acids. V shed 4 bases and J 5 bases; nucleotides not matched to a gene: 17. CDR3 protein: CASSGGTGHVVSRDTQYF. In DNA form, the CDR3 reads TGTGCCAGCAGTGGCGGGACAGGCCATGTGGTCTCGAGAGATACGCAGTATTTT.

The chain couples TRBV7-2 to TRBJ2-2; TRBD2 aligns across 13 bases. V shed 5 bases, J shed 7 bases, and the junction held 4 bases outside the gene matches. Germline V lookup: CDR1 SGHTA, CDR2 FQGNSA. This CDR3 comprises 15 residues. The CDR3, as DNA: TGTGCCAGCAGCCTACTAGCGGGAGGGGGCGGGGAGCTGTTTTTT. It translates to CASSLLAGGGGELFF.

This clone turned up a few times. CDR3 in amino acids: CASSVSVSGIGELFF. Here the CDR3 DNA reads TGTGCCAGCAGCGTAAGCGTTAGCGGGATCGGGGAGCTGTTTTTT. The chain combines TRBV9 with TRBJ2-2, with 8 nucleotides matching TRBD2. The trim removed 1 base at V and 7 bases at J, leaving 6 bases unmatched. The CDR3 runs to 15 residues. CDR1 is SGDLS, CDR2 YYNGEE, per germline.

This clone was seen a handful of times. The rearrangement links TRBV6-2 or TRBV6-3 to TRBJ2-6; D not resolved. V was shortened by 2 bases and J by 4 bases, with 3 bases between the two germline ends. Germline V lookup: CDR1 MNHEY, CDR2 SVGEGT. CDR3 length: 13 amino acids. In DNA form, the CDR3 reads TGTGCCAGCAGTTACGCGGGGGCCAACGTCCTGACTTTC. This sequence encodes CASSYAGANVLTF.

The J gene is TRBJ2-1, the V gene TRBV18; D not resolved. The CDR3 runs to 16 residues. Germline CDR1 and CDR2: KGHSH and LQKENI. V was shortened by 1 base and J by 4 bases, with 14 bases between the two germline ends. DNA for the CDR3: TGTGCCAGCTCACCACTCGCCACATTTCAATACAATGAGCAGTTCTTC. Translation gives CASSPLATFQYNEQFF.

Of note for this clone: The sample carries other DNA sequences with the same CDR3. The genes are TRBV12-3 or TRBV12-4 and TRBJ2-3; D is unclear. CDR3 length: 13 amino acids. V was clipped by 6 bases and J by 2 bases, with 9 bases between them. The CDR3 bases are TGTGCCAGCAGCCTAGGCTCCACAGATACGCAGTATTTT. It codes for CASSLGSTDTQYF.

The J gene is TRBJ1-2, the V gene TRBV6-1, with 7 bases lining up with TRBD1. The CDR3 loop spans 13 amino acids. Trimming cost V 3 bases and J 7 bases; bases outside gene matches: 5. The germline V gene encodes CDR1 MNHNS and CDR2 SASEGT. CDR3 nucleotide sequence: TGTGCCAGCAGTGACAGGGGGTTGGGTGGCTACACCTTC. The encoded protein is CASSDRGLGGYTF.

The chain carries TRBV19 and TRBJ1-5, with 9 bases that match TRBD1. Germline V gene sequence: CDR1 LNHDA, CDR2 SQIVND (reference sequence). V shed 7 bases and J 3 bases; nucleotides not matched to a gene: 7. This CDR3 has 15 residues. The CDR3 coding sequence is TGTGCCAGTATTAAGGACAGGGGTAACAATCAGCCCCAGCATTTT. It encodes CASIKDRGNNQPQHF.

This clone has a count of ten or more. Here the CDR3 DNA reads TGTGCCAGCAGCGGAGCAGGGGGCGGCTCTGGGGCCAACGTCCTGACTTTC. Translation: CASSGAGGGSGANVLTF. The gene calls are TRBV9 and TRBJ2-6; 8 bases map to TRBD1. The CDR3 is 17 amino acids. Germline V CDR1 and CDR2: SGDLS, YYNGEE. Trimming cost V 3 bases and J 0 bases; bases outside gene matches: 5.

V and J are TRBV30 and TRBJ1-4; possibly TRBD1 for D (5 bases). Per the germline V gene, CDR1 is GTSNPN and CDR2 is SVGIG (reference sequence). The CDR3 runs 14 residues. Trimming stripped 6 bases from V and 2 bases from J, with 13 bases between. The DNA for the CDR3 is TGTGCCTGCCCGGGACGGGGGACTAATGAAAAACTGTTTTTT. This translates into CACPGRGTNEKLFF.

This clone was seen only once. J is TRBJ2-7 and V is TRBV3-1 (or the pseudogene TRBV3-2), with TRBD1 matching over 9 bases. The CDR3 loop spans 14 amino acids. J gave up 3 bases and V 0 bases, and 0 bases lay outside the gene matches. Germline loops: CDR1 LGHDT, CDR2 YNNKEL (reference sequence). CDR3 nucleotides: TGTGCCAGCAGCCAAGAGGGACAGGGCTACGAGCAGTACTTC. Amino acids: CASSQEGQGYEQYF.

CDR3 DNA sequence: TGTGCCAGTAGTATACGGAGTGCGGATGAAAAACTGTTTTTT. Translated, it gives CASSIRSADEKLFF. V usage is TRBV19 and J usage is TRBJ1-4; D gene ambiguous. This CDR3 contains 14 residues. Germline CDR1 LNHDA, CDR2 SQIVND (reference sequence). Trimming removed 2 bases from V and 6 bases from J, with 10 bases in between.

The rearrangement uses TRBV6-6 and TRBJ2-5; the match to TRBD2 covers 7 bases. Germline assignment: CDR1 MNHNY and CDR2 SVGAGI (reference sequence). The ends lost 5 bases at V and 1 base at J; junction bases unmatched: 4. The CDR3 has 14 amino acids. CDR3 DNA: TGTGCCAGCAGTAACCTAGCGGCCCAAGAGACCCAGTACTTC. Translated, it gives CASSNLAAQETQYF.